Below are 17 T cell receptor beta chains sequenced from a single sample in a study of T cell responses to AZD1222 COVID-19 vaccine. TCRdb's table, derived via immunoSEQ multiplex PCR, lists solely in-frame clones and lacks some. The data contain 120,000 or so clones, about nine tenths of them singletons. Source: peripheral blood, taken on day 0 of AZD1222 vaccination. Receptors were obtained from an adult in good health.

CDR3 sequence (DNA): TGCGCCAGCAGCTTGGACGGGGTTACTAGCACAGATACGCAGTATTTT. Its translation: CASSLDGVTSTDTQYF. V usage is TRBV5-1 and J usage is TRBJ2-3; possibly TRBD2 for D (5 bases). Between the trimmed V and J ends, which lost 0 bases and 0 bases, there was a span of 11 bases. The V gene's germline CDR1 is SGHRS and CDR2 YFSETQ. There are 16 residues in the CDR3.

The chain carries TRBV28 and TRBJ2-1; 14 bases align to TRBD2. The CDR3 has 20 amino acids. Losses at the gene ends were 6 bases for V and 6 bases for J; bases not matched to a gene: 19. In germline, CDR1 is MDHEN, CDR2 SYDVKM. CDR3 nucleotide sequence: TGTGCCAGCAGGCCCCCTCGGAGTCCCGGGACTAGCGGGAGTGGCAATGAGCAGTTCTTC. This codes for CASRPPRSPGTSGSGNEQFF.

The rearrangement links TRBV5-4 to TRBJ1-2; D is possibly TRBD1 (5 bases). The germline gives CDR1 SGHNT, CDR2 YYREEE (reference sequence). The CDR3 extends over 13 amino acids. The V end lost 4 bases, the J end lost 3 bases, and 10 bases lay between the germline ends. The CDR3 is CASSGGGDYGYTF. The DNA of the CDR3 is TGTGCCAGCAGCGGCGGGGGTGACTATGGCTACACCTTC.

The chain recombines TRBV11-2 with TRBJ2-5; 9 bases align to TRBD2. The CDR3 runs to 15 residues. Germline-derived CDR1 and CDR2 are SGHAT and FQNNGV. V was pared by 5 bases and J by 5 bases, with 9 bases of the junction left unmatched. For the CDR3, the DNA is TGTGCCAGCAGCCAACTAGCGGGTCCCCGGGAGACCCAGTACTTC. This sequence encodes CASSQLAGPRETQYF.

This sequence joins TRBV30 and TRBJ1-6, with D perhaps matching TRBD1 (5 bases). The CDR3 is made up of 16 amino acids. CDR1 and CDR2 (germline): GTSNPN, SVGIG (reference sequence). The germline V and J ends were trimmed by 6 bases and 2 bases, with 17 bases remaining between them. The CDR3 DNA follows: TGTGCCTGCACCCAGTGGGGGGATGCCTATAATTCACCCCTCCACTTT. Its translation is CACTQWGDAYNSPLHF.

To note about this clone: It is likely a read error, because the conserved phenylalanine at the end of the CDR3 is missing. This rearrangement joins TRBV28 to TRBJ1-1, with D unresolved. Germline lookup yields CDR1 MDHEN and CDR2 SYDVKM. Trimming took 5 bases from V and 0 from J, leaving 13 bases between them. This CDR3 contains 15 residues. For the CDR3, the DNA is TGTGCCAGCAGTCGCGCTTTCTTAATGAACACTGAAGCTTTCCTT. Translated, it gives CASSRAFLMNTEAFL.

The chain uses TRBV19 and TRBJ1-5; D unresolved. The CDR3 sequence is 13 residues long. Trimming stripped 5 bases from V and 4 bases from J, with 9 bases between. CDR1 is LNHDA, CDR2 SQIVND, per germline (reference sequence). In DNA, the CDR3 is TGTGCCAGTAGTTTCCCGGGTAATCAGCCCCAGCATTTT. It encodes CASSFPGNQPQHF.

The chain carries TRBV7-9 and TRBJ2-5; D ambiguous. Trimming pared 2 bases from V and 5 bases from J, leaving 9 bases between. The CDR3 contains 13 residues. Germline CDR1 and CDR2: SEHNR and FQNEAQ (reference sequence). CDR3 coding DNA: TGTGCCAGCAGCTTACCGCCGACGGAGACCCAGTACTTC. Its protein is CASSLPPTETQYF.

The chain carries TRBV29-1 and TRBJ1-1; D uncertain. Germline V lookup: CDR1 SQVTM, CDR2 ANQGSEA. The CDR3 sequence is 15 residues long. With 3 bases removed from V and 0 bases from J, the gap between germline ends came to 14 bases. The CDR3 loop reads CSVDGGHGVNTEAFF. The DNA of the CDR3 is TGCAGCGTTGACGGAGGGCACGGGGTGAACACTGAAGCTTTCTTT.

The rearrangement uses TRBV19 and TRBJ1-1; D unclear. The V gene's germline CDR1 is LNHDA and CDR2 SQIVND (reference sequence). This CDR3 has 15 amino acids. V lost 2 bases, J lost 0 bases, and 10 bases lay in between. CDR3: CASSILPQMNTEAFF. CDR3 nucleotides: TGTGCCAGTAGTATACTGCCCCAGATGAACACTGAAGCTTTCTTT.

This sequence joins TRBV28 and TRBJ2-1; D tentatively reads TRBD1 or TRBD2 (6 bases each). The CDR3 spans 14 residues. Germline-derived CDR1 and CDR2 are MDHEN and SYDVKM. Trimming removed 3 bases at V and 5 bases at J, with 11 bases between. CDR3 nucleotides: TGTGCCAGCAGTTTGATTAGGGGGGACAATGAGCAGTTCTTC. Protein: CASSLIRGDNEQFF.

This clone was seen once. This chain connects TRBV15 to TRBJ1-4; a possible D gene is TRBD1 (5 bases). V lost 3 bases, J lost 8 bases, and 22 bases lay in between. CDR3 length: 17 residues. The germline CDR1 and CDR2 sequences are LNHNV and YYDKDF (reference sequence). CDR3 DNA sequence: TGTGCCACCAGCAGCCACCTTCGGGGCCCTGCAGGGGAAAAACTGTTTTTT. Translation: CATSSHLRGPAGEKLFF. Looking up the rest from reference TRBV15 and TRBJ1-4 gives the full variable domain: DAMVIQNPRYQVTQFGKPVTLSCSQTLNHNVMYWYQQKSSQAPKLLFHYYDKDFNNEADTPDNFQSRRPNTSFCFLDIRSPGLGDTAMYLCATSSHLRGPAGEKLFFGSGTQLSVL.

CDR3: CASIKGDSRETQYF. Here the CDR3 DNA reads TGTGCCAGCATCAAAGGGGATTCCCGAGAGACCCAGTACTTC. The chain combines TRBV6-5 with TRBJ2-5; TRBD1 is a possible D gene (5 bases). Germline V lookup: CDR1 MNHEY, CDR2 SVGAGI. The length of the CDR3 is 14 residues. V lost 7 bases to trimming and J lost 4 bases, with 16 bases between them.

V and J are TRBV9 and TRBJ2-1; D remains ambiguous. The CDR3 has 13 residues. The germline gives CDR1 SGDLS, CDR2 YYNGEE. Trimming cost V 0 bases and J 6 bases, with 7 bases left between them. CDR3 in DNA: TGTGCCAGCAGCGTAGGACTCGTCAATGAGCAGTTCTTC. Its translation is CASSVGLVNEQFF.

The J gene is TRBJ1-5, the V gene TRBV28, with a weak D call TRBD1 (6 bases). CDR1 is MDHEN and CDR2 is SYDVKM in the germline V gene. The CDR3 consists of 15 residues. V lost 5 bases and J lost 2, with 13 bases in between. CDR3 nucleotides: TGTGCCAGCAGTCCCCAGGGGAGGGGCAATCAGCCCCAGCATTTT. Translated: CASSPQGRGNQPQHF.

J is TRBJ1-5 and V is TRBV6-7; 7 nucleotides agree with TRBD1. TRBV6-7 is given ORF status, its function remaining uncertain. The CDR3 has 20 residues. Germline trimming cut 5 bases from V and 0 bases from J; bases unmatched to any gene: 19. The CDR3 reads CASSPSHSLQGSHSNQPQHF. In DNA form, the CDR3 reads TGTGCCAGCAGTCCAAGCCATTCCTTACAGGGGTCCCATAGCAATCAGCCCCAGCATTTT.

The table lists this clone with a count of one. CDR3 in DNA: TGTGCCAGCAGCCCTAGGCGGCTAGCGAGCTACGAGCAGTACTTC. Protein sequence: CASSPRRLASYEQYF. The J gene is TRBJ2-7, the V gene TRBV7-9; D perhaps matches TRBD2 (6 bases). This CDR3 is 15 amino acids long. Germline V CDR1 and CDR2: SEHNR, FQNEAQ (reference sequence). Trimming removed 5 bases from V and 3 bases from J, with 17 bases in between.